This T cell receptor beta chain was documented in a study of shared clonotypes between healthy human individuals. The wider study: For every donor, three CD4 naive, three CD4 memory, two CD8 naive and one CD8 memory plates were used. The study, taken as a whole, reports: Larger estimated richness was generally seen in naive subsets than in memory subsets.

TCRdb's table, derived via immunoSEQ multiplex PCR, lists solely in-frame clones and lacks some. The table includes roughly 2 million clones, under 97% detected once. Between the trimmed V and J ends, which lost 8 bases and 0 bases, there was a span of 10 bases. Germline V gives CDR1 MNHNS, CDR2 SASEGT. The CDR3 is 13 residues long. To note about this clone: Its antigen is still unknown.

Sequenced input: naive CD4+ T cells sorted from blood. Subset of the sample: CD45RA+ positively selected. The chain combines TRBV6-1 with TRBJ2-5; D is uncertain. This TCR derives from a man in his late teens or twenties in good health. This CDR3 reads CASPGGYQETQYF. The CDR3, as DNA: TGTGCCAGCCCCGGTGGCTACCAAGAGACCCAGTACTTC.